Given below is one T cell receptor (beta chain) in context. An end of the junction does not agree with germline; a read error may underlie this. The source of the sample is a study of OX40 agonist ivuxolimab in advanced cancers. Study information: Intravenous ivuxolimab at 0.01 to 10 mg/kg was given to patients every 2 weeks.

Using immunoSEQ multiplex PCR, the repertoire was profiled, and TCRdb retains in-frame clones only, with some absent. The sample lists about 55,000 clones; roughly 85% were seen once. The CDR3 runs 13 residues. Germline V lookup: CDR1 SSHAT, CDR2 FNYEAQ (reference sequence). Sequenced material: CD4+ or CD8+ T cells sorted from blood, taken in a trial of the OX40 agonist ivuxolimab. The TCR sequence derives from an adult with an advanced solid tumor such as melanoma, head and neck, liver or kidney cancer. The chain employs TRBV7-7 and TRBJ1-5, with D uncertain. CDR3 sequence reads: CASSLEPNQPQHF. The CDR3 nucleotides are TGTGCTAGCAGCTTAGAGCCCAATCAGCCCCAGCATTTT. Together with reference TRBV7-7 and TRBJ1-5, the CDR3 gives the full variable domain: GAGVSQSPRYKVTKRGQDVTLRCDPISSHATLYWYQQALGQGPEFLTYFNYEAQPDKSGLPSDRFSAERPEGSISTLTIQRTEQRDSAMYRCASSLEPNQPQHFGDGTRLSIL.